This entry describes one T cell receptor (beta chain). As yet, its antigen is unknown. The source of the sample is a study of T cell responses to AZD1222 COVID-19 vaccine. Study-wide context: Some second doses came at about 4 weeks and others at about 12 weeks; these were pooled.

Overall study findings and caveats: At baseline, seropositivity was found in only a handful of AZD1222 recipients. The study found Spike-specific TCR breadth and depth rose after two AZD1222 doses. At 160-218 and 743-854, vaccine-associated CD4 TCRs were dominant, and they spanned spike.

The protocol was immunoSEQ multiplex PCR, while the TCRdb copy is restricted to in-frame clones and leaves out a portion. Among over 150,000 clones, 90% were seen once, and the ten largest hold approximately 1.5%. This receptor was taken from an adult in good health. This material consisted of peripheral blood, taken on day 0 of AZD1222 vaccination.

The chain's CDR3 is CASSSRDQPQHF. Here the CDR3 DNA reads TGTGCCAGCAGCAGCAGAGATCAGCCCCAGCATTTT. The chain is built from TRBV4-2 and TRBJ1-5; D gene unclear. V lost 5 bases and J 5 bases, leaving 7 bases between the germline ends. CDR3 length equals 12 residues. Germline CDR1 reads LGHNA; CDR2 reads YNFKEQ.